This T cell receptor beta chain was sequenced during a study of blood T cells in healthy people across ages. CDR3 length: 11 amino acids. CDR1 LGHNA and CDR2 YSLEER come from the germline V gene. Between the trimmed V and J ends, which lost 3 bases and 5 bases, there was a span of 2 bases. Sample-barcoded 5' priming and a J-beta primer mix drove a second PCR of about 7 to 12 cycles. Any given sample supplied a minimum of 2.5 million CDR3-containing paired-end reads. One entry per CDR3 protein results from TCRdb running MiXCR on the 5' RACE reads. The top ten clones hold 51% of a sample with approximately 360,000 distinct CDR3 sequences, over 45% of them seen once. The study's findings and limits: Diversity figures derived from one million T cells were judged to underestimate the true value.

Judged by abundance, this clonotype is medium-sized. Its cognate antigen is unknown. The clonotype comes from a man between 60 and 75 years old in good health. The source material was blood. The V call is TRBV4-3, the J call TRBJ2-1; D unclear. The CDR3 loop reads CASSHDNEQFF. The CDR3 DNA reads as TGCGCCAGCAGCCATGACAATGAGCAGTTCTTC.